A single sample is the source of the 15 T cell receptor beta chains below, sequenced in a study of T cell repertoires in cytomegalovirus infection. The antigens these receptors bind are not known. MiXCR, applied by TCRdb to the reads, yields one record per CDR3 protein. There are about 770,000 distinct CDR3 sequences in the sample; 25% to 30% occur only once, and around 13% lies in the top ten. The sequences come from cultured CD8+ T cells from PBMCs, collected from culture after CMV antigen stimulation. The origin of the receptors is a human donor in good health (CMV status not recorded). Some clones in this sample may be carry-over from other donors' samples.

There are many counts of this clonotype. The rearrangement links TRBV6-6 to TRBJ2-2; D might be TRBD2 (6 bases). CDR3 size: 15 residues. The germline V and J ends were trimmed by 6 bases and 6 bases, with 17 bases remaining between them. Germline V lookup: CDR1 MNHNY, CDR2 SVGAGI (reference sequence). The CDR3, as DNA: TGTGCCAGCAGCTACGGGGGAGTGGGGGCCGGGGAGCTGTTTTTT. Translating it yields CASSYGGVGAGELFF.

The chain carries TRBV6-1 and TRBJ1-2; D gene uncertain. Trimming cost V 4 bases and J 3 bases, with 15 bases left between them. From germline, CDR1 is MNHNS and CDR2 SASEGT. The CDR3 contains 15 residues. The CDR3 reads CASSGPRAAYYGYTF. DNA for the CDR3: TGTGCCAGCAGTGGCCCTCGGGCAGCTTACTATGGCTACACCTTC.

This clonotype was seen only a few times. The V and J genes are TRBV2 and TRBJ2-5; no clear D. CDR1 SNHLY and CDR2 FYNNEI come from the germline V gene. The V end lost 8 bases, the J end lost 5 bases, and 9 bases lay between the germline ends. The CDR3 is made up of 11 amino acids. The DNA of the CDR3 is TGTGCCAGCCTAGGATGGGAGACCCAGTACTTC. This translates into CASLGWETQYF.

This clonotype appeared a few times. The chain combines TRBV14 with TRBJ2-7; the match to TRBD2 covers 11 bases. Unmatched junction bases numbered 5, after V lost 4 bases and J lost 6 bases. CDR3 length equals 14 residues. Germline V CDR1 and CDR2: SGHDN, FVKESK. The CDR3 sequence: CASSPEGTSGEQYF. The CDR3 coding sequence is TGTGCCAGCAGCCCAGAGGGGACTAGCGGCGAGCAGTACTTC.

In its sample, this clonotype was seen a few times. At one boundary the junction diverges from the germline segment, which might be a read error. V and J are TRBV14 and TRBJ1-2, with a weak D call TRBD1 (5 bases). There are 15 residues in the CDR3. Germline-derived CDR1 and CDR2 are SGHDN and FVKESK. The CDR3 loop reads CASSEDVGRGAGYTF. CDR3 DNA: TGTGCCAGCAGCGAAGATGTCGGCAGAGGGGCTGGCTACACCTTC.

The sample holds a few counts of this clonotype. The V gene is TRBV7-6, the J gene TRBJ2-1; the match to TRBD2 covers 8 bases. Germline V gives CDR1 SGHVS, CDR2 FNYEAQ. The V segment lost 4 bases and the J segment 5 bases; nucleotides outside the gene matches: 13. The CDR3 totals 17 residues. CDR3 protein: CASSYRVRGGAHNEQFF. DNA of the CDR3: TGTGCCAGCAGCTATAGGGTCCGGGGGGGTGCCCACAATGAGCAGTTCTTC. The full variable domain, rest sourced from reference TRBV7-6 and TRBJ2-1, is GAGVSQSPRYKVTKRGQDVALRCDPISGHVSLYWYRQALGQGPEFLTYFNYEAQQDKSGLPNDRFSAERPEGSISTLTIQRTEQRDSAMYRCASSYRVRGGAHNEQFFGPGTRLTVL.

This clonotype came up many times. V gene TRBV11-2 combines with J gene TRBJ2-1; TRBD1 is a possible D gene (5 bases). The CDR3 is 14 residues long. Germline V gives CDR1 SGHAT, CDR2 FQNNGV. The germline V and J ends were trimmed by 6 bases and 0 bases, with 9 bases remaining between them. The CDR3: CASRMTASYNEQFF. The CDR3 nucleotides are TGTGCCAGCAGGATGACAGCCTCCTACAATGAGCAGTTCTTC.

V gene TRBV15 combines with J gene TRBJ2-1; TRBD1 matches 7 bases. There are 14 residues in the CDR3. In germline, CDR1 is LNHNV, CDR2 YYDKDF (reference sequence). V shed 8 bases, J shed 4 bases, and the junction held 8 bases outside the gene matches. The CDR3: CATAFDREYNEQFF. CDR3 nucleotide sequence: TGTGCCACCGCCTTCGACAGGGAGTACAATGAGCAGTTCTTC.

The chain is built from TRBV28 and TRBJ1-4, with D unresolved. V lost 3 bases, J lost 8 bases, and 19 bases lay in between. Germline V gene lookup returns CDR1 MDHEN and CDR2 SYDVKM. The CDR3 extends over 16 amino acids. The CDR3 here is CASSLTNSPTDEKLFF. DNA for the CDR3: TGTGCCAGCAGTTTGACGAACAGTCCTACGGACGAAAAACTGTTTTTT.

This sequence joins TRBV12-3 or TRBV12-4 and TRBJ1-4; D is possibly TRBD1 (5 bases). CDR3 length: 14 residues. V was pared by 6 bases and J by 4 bases, with 12 bases between. The CDR3 loop is CASSSDSFNEKLFF. CDR3 nucleotide sequence: TGTGCCAGCAGCTCAGACAGTTTTAATGAAAAACTGTTTTTT.

This clonotype was observed a few times. CDR3 sequence: CASSSTNTFSGYGYTF. CDR3 coding DNA: TGTGCCAGCAGCTCAACTAATACGTTCTCTGGCTATGGCTACACCTTC. The rearrangement uses TRBV7-6 and TRBJ1-2, with D hard to call. In germline, CDR1 is SGHVS, CDR2 FNYEAQ. V gave up 4 bases and J gave up 4 bases, with 19 bases separating them. The CDR3 has 16 residues.

The chain carries TRBV6-2 or TRBV6-3 and TRBJ2-4, with a tentative D call TRBD2 (5 bases). The germline CDR1 and CDR2 sequences are MNHEY and SVGEGT. The V end was cut by 2 bases, the J end by 4 bases, with 9 bases between. The CDR3 contains 14 residues. The CDR3 sequence is CASSYEGPKNIQYF. For the CDR3, the DNA is TGTGCCAGCAGTTACGAGGGCCCTAAAAACATTCAGTACTTC.

The V gene is TRBV10-3, the J gene TRBJ2-7, with D perhaps TRBD1 (6 bases). Germline V gene lookup returns CDR1 ENHRY and CDR2 SYGVKD. V shed 4 bases and J shed 2 bases, with 15 bases lying between them. CDR3 length equals 15 residues. In nucleotides, the CDR3 is TGTGCCATCAGTGTGACCCGACAGGTTACCTACGAGCAGTACTTC. This encodes CAISVTRQVTYEQYF.

The genes are TRBV20-1 and TRBJ2-7; possibly TRBD2 for D (7 bases). V was shortened by 5 bases and J by 3 bases, with 20 bases between the two germline ends. Germline V gene lookup returns CDR1 DFQATT and CDR2 SNEGSKA (reference sequence). The CDR3 contains 15 residues. The CDR3 here is CSAALLGGGNYEQYF. In nucleotides, the CDR3 is TGCAGTGCTGCCCTTTTGGGGGGGGGCAACTACGAGCAGTACTTC.

This chain links TRBV15 with TRBJ1-4, with D perhaps TRBD1 (5 bases). The CDR3 spans 16 residues. Germline CDR1 and CDR2: LNHNV and YYDKDF (reference sequence). Trimming pared 5 bases from V and 2 bases from J, leaving 15 bases between. The CDR3 nucleotides are TGTGCCACCAGCGGTTTAGACAGATCTACTAATGAAAAACTGTTTTTT. Protein: CATSGLDRSTNEKLFF.